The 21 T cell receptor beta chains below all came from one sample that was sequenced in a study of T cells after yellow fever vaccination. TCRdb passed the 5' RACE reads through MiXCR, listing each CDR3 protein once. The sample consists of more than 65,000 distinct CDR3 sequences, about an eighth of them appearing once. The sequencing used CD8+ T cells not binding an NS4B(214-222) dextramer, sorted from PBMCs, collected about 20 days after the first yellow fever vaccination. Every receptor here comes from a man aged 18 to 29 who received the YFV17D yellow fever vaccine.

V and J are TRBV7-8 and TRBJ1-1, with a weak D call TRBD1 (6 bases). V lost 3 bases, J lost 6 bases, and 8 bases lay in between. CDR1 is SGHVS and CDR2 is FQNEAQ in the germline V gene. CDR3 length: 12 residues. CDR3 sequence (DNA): TGTGCCAGCAGCTTCAAGGGGGCTGAAGCTTTCTTT. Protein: CASSFKGAEAFF.

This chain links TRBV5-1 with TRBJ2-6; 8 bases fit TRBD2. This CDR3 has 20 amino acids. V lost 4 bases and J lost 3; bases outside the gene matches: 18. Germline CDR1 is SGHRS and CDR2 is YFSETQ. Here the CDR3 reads CASSPRGGGFIPVGANVLTF. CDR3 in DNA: TGCGCCAGCAGCCCCCGGGGGGGCGGTTTTATTCCGGTTGGGGCCAACGTCCTGACTTTC.

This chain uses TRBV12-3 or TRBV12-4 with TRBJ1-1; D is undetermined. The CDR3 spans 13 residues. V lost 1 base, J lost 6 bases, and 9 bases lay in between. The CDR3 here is CASSLGARAEAFF. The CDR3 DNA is TGTGCCAGCAGTTTAGGGGCGAGGGCTGAAGCTTTCTTT.

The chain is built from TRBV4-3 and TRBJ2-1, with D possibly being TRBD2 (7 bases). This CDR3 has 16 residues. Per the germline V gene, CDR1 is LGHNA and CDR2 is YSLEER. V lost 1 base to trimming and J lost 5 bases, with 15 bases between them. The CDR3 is CASSQGSRGLNNEQFF. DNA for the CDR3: TGCGCCAGCAGCCAAGGCTCGCGGGGGCTGAACAATGAGCAGTTCTTC.

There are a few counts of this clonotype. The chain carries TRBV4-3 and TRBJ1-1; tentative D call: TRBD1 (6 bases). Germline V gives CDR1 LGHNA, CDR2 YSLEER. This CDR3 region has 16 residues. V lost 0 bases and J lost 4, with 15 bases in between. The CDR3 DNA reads TGCGCCAGCAGCCAAGAGAGGGGCAGGGGCGGCACTGAAGCTTTCTTT. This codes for CASSQERGRGGTEAFF.

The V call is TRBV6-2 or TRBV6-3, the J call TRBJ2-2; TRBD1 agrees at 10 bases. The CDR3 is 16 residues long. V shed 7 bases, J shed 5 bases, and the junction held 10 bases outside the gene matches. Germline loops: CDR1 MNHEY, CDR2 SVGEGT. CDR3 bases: TGTGCCAGCACCCCAAAAGCGGGACAGGGGACCGGGGAGCTGTTTTTT. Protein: CASTPKAGQGTGELFF.

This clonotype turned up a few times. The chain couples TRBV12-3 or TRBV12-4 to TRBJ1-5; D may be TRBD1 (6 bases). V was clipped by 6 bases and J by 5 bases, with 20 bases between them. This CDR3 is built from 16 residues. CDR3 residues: CASSRGPPASDQPQHF. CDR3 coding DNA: TGTGCCAGCAGCCGGGGGCCCCCGGCCAGTGATCAGCCCCAGCATTTT.

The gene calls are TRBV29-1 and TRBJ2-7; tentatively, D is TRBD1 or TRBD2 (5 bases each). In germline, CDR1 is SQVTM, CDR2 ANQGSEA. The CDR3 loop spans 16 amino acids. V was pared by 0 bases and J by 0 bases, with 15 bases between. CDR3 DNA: TGCAGCGTTGAAGATTTTTCTTCAGGGAGCTCCTACGAGCAGTACTTC. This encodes CSVEDFSSGSSYEQYF.

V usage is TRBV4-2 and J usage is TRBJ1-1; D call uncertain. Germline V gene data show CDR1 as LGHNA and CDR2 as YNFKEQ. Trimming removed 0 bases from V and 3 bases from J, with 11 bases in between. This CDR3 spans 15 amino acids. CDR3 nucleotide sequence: TGTGCCAGCAGCCAAGAGGAATTTGGGGACACTGAAGCTTTCTTT. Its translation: CASSQEEFGDTEAFF.

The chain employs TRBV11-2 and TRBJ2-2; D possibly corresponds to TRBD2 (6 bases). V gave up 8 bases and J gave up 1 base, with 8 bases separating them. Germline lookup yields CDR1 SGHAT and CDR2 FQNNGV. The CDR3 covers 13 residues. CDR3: CASGLLNTGELFF. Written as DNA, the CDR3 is TGTGCCAGCGGACTACTGAACACCGGGGAGCTGTTTTTT.

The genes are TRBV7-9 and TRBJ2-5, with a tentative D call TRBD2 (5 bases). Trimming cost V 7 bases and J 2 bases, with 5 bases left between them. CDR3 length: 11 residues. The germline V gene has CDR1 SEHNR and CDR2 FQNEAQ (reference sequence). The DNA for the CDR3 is TGTGCCAGCACGGGGCAAGAGACCCAGTACTTC. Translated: CASTGQETQYF.

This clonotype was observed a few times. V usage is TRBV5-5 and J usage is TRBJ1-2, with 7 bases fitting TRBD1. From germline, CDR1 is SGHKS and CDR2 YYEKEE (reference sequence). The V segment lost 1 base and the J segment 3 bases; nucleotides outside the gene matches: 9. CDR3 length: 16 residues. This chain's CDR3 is CASSLHPRDSYYGYTF. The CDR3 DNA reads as TGTGCCAGCAGCTTGCATCCGCGGGACAGCTACTATGGCTACACCTTC.

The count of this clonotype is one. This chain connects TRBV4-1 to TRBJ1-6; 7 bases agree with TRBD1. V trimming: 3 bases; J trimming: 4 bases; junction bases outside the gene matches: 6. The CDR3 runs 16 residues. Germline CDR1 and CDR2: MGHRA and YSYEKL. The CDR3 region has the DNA TGCGCCAGCAGCCACCGATCGGGACAGTATAATTCACCCCTCCACTTT. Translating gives CASSHRSGQYNSPLHF.

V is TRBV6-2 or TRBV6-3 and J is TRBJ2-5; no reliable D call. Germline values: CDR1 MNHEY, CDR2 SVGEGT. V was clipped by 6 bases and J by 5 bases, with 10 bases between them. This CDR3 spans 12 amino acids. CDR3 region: CASRTDDETQYF. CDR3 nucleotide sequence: TGTGCCAGCAGGACCGACGACGAGACCCAGTACTTC.

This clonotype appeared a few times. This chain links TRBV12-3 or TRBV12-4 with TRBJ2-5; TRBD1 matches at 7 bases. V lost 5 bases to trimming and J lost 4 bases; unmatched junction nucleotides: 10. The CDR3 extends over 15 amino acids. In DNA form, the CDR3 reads TGTGCCAGCAGTCCAACCTCGACAGGGAGAGAGACCCAGTACTTC. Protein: CASSPTSTGRETQYF.

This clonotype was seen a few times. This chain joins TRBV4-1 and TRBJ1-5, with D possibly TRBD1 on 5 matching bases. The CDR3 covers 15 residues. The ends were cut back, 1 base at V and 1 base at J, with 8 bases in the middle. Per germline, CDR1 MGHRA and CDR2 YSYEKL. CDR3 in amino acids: CASSQGGGSNQPQHF. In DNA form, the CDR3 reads TGCGCCAGCAGCCAAGGGGGGGGAAGCAATCAGCCCCAGCATTTT.

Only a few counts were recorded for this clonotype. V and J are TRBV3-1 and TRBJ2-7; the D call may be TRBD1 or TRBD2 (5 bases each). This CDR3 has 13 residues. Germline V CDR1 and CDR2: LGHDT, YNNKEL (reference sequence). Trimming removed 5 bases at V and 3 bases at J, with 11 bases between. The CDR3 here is CASSGDGGYEQYF. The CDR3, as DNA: TGTGCCAGCAGCGGGGATGGGGGCTACGAGCAGTACTTC.

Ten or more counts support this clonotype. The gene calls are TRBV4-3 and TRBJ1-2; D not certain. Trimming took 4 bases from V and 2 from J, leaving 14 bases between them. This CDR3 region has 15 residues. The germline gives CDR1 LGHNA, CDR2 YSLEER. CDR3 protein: CASSPSPYWNYGYTF. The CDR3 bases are TGCGCCAGCAGCCCATCACCGTATTGGAACTATGGCTACACCTTC.

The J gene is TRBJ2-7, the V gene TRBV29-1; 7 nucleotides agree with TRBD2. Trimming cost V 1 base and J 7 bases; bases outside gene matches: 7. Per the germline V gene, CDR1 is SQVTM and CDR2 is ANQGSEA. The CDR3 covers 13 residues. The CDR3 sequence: CSVEGLAEGEQYF. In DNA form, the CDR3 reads TGCAGCGTTGAAGGGCTAGCGGAGGGGGAGCAGTACTTC.

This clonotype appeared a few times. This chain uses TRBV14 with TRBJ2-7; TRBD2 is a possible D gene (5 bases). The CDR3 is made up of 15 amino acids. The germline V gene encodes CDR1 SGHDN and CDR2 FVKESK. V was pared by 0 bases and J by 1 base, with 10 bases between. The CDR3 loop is CASSQDPGGSYEQYV. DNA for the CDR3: TGTGCCAGCAGCCAAGATCCGGGCGGGTCCTACGAGCAGTACGTC.

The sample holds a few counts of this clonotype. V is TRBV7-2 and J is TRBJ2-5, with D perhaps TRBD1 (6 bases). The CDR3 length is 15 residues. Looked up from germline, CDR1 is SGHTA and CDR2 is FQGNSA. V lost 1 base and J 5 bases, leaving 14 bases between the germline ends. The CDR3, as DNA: TGTGCCAGCAGCTTAGAGGGACATCCGAGGGAGACCCAGTACTTC. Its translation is CASSLEGHPRETQYF.